One T cell receptor beta chain is described in this entry. Trimming took off 6 bases at V and 3 bases at J, with 17 bases between the two ends. CDR1 ENHRY and CDR2 SYGVKD come from the germline V gene. The CDR3 is 16 residues long. The data stem from a study of naive and memory T cell subsets. The beta constant-region primer was an equimolar mix of two oligonucleotides covering TRBC1 and TRBC2. Each CDR3 protein is one row after TCRdb ran MiXCR on the UMI-ligation and nested PCR reads. This sample has under 150,000 distinct CDR3 sequences, with over 15% found just once. V is TRBV10-3 and J is TRBJ1-4; D possibly corresponds to TRBD1 (5 bases). Material: naive CD4+ T cells from blood. The clonotype was recovered from a human donor in good health. The DNA of the CDR3 is TGTGCCATCAGCCCTACCCCGGGGGGATCTAATGAAAAACTGTTTTTT. Encoded protein: CAISPTPGGSNEKLFF.